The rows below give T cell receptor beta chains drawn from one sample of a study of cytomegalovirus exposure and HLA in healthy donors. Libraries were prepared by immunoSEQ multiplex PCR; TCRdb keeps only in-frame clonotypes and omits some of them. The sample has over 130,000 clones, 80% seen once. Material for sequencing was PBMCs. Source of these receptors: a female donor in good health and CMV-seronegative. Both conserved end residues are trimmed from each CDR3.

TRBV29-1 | SVVRGAMDTEAF
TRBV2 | ASSEAGVASYEQY
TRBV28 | ASGKGLNTGELF
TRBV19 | ASSPYFPAYEQY
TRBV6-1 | ASSEVGDRGDEQY
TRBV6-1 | ASSVGGTEAF
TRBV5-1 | ASTSRDRGRNEQF
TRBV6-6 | ASWPYNEQF
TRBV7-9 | ASTPGQGLGGYT
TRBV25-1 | ASSANTPGFYEQY
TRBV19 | ASSTGGHNEQF
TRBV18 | ASCRDTNYEQY
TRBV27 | ASSQSGTSGSSDTQY
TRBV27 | ATSKRGDTEAF
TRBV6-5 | ASSYALGVDTEAF
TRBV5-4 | ASRPGTGEGEQY
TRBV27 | ASNTGQGAFPYFKETQY
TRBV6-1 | ASTLGYGYT
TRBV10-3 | AISDVSGRIWEEQF
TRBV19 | ASSISGGYTEAF
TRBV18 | ASSLGGAAEAF
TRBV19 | ASRRERSYNEQF
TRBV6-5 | ASSYGQGVGEQF
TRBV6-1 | ASRGQGQETQY
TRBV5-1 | ASSLSGEGEQY
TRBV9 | ASSAASGSYEQY
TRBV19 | ASSPTGGLTEAF
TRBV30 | AWMPGTAFSHEQY
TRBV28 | ASSSPGGPREQY
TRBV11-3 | ASSSGQGEKLF
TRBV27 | ASSVGMTETQY
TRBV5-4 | ASSFDPGNYEQY
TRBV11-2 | ASSLGGTGQNIQY
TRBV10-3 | AISDPAGVNEQF
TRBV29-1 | SALLADQETQY
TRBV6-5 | ASSGQGEAF
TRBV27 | ASAGAWTEAF
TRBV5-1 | ASSWTGGDEKLF
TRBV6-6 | ASSYEGGEEKLF